Listed below are T cell receptor beta chains from one sample, sequenced in a study of CD8+ T cells in alopecia areata. The protocol was immunoSEQ multiplex PCR, while the TCRdb copy is restricted to in-frame clones and leaves out a portion. Of about 270,000 clones in the sample, around 64% were seen once. The material sequenced was CD4+ T cells sorted from blood, taken around week 53, from a patient treated with tofacitinib. These receptors were taken from a human donor with alopecia areata. Each CDR3 is given with its conserved first and last residue. D genes are given only for firm matches. The size of a clone is reported for some rows only, either as once, few or many, or as a class for expanded clones.

few	TRBD2	TRBJ2-3	TRBV7-2	TGTGCCAGCAGCTTACAAGCGGGGGTCCCGGGAAGGTATTTT	CASSLQAGVPGRYF
few	TRBD2	TRBJ2-5	TRBV9	TGTGCCAGCAGCACCTGGACTAGCGGGACGGAGACCCAGTACTTC	CASSTWTSGTETQYF
.	.	TRBJ1-6	TRBV6-4	TGTGCCAGCAGTGCAACAGTGGATTCACCCCTCCACTTT	CASSATVDSPLHF
.	.	TRBJ1-1	TRBV6-5	TGTGCCAGCAGTCCCCCGGGGGGCAGCCCTGAAGCTTTCTTT	CASSPPGGSPEAFF
few	.	TRBJ1-6	TRBV4-1	TGCGCCAGCAGCCAACCTTTCCAGGGGCCCCGTAATTCACCCCTCCACTTT	CASSQPFQGPRNSPLHF
.	.	TRBJ2-3	TRBV6-1	TGTGCCAGCAACGACGCAGGAGGGGTAGATACGCAGTATTTT	CASNDAGGVDTQYF
.	TRBD1	TRBJ1-1	TRBV5-6	TGTGCCAGCAGCCCTGACAGGGGGATGAACACTGAAGCTTTCTTT	CASSPDRGMNTEAFF
few	.	TRBJ2-2	TRBV7-3	TGTGCCAGCCAGGCACCGAACACCGGGGAGCTGTTTTTT	CASQAPNTGELFF
.	TRBD2	TRBJ2-1	TRBV30	TGTGCCTGGAGTCTGGAGCGGGGGGTCAAGAACCCCTACAATGAGCAGTTCTTC	CAWSLERGVKNPYNEQFF
.	TRBD1	TRBJ2-3	TRBV5-4	TGTGCCAGCAGCTTACAACAGGGGGCGGGCACAGATACGCAGTATTTT	CASSLQQGAGTDTQYF
.	.	TRBJ2-1	TRBV11-3	TGTGCCAGCAGCTTAGATTTGAGGGATGAGCAGTTCTTC	CASSLDLRDEQFF
once	TRBD2	TRBJ2-2	TRBV7-7	TGTGCTAGCAGCTCGCTGACTAGCTCCACCGGGGAGCTGTTTTTT	CASSSLTSSTGELFF
few	.	TRBJ1-2	TRBV4-1	TGCGCCAGCAGCGTTTTTGGAGGGGCGGCTAACTATGGCTACACCTTC	CASSVFGGAANYGYTF
.	.	TRBJ1-2	TRBV7-3	TGTGCCAGCAGCCCGGGACCGAGTAACTATGGCTACACCTTC	CASSPGPSNYGYTF
.	.	TRBJ2-5	TRBV7-9	TGTGCCAGCAGCTTTTCGAGAGAGACCCAGTACTTC	CASSFSRETQYF
.	.	TRBJ1-2	TRBV29-1	TGCAGCGTTGAAGTTGGGGTTGGGGGAGACGGCTACACCTTC	CSVEVGVGGDGYTF
.	.	TRBJ1-6	TRBV7-3	TGTGCCAGCAGCTTAATAGCCAGAACATCACCCCTCCACTTT	CASSLIARTSPLHF
few	.	TRBJ1-5	TRBV30	TGTGCCTGGAGTGTGGGTGTGAGGAGTCAGCCCCAGCATTTT	CAWSVGVRSQPQHF